This section outlines one T cell receptor (beta chain) sequence together with its context. This sample is part of a study of blood T cell repertoires in COVID-19. Turning to the study itself: Researchers got acute and convalescent COVID-19 samples from the United States, Italy and Spain. T cells, B-cell-depleted T cells, or PBMCs provided the cDNA or gDNA that served as material.

Authors' methods: Amplification of reference gene primers was used by the study to estimate nucleated cell counts. Method: immunoSEQ multiplex PCR; TCRdb's copy keeps in-frame clones and lacks some. D and trimming come from the DNA, and the V and J calls and clone size come from that table. The table records a few hundred thousand clones, 84% of them present only once. The sequence derives from a man aged 55-75 years with acute or convalescent COVID-19. Sequencing used peripheral blood.

The CDR3 spells CASSLDRINEKLFF. The DNA for the CDR3 is TGTGCCAGCAGCCTGGACAGGATAAATGAAAAACTGTTTTTT. The chain joins TRBV7-9 to TRBJ1-4, with 7 nucleotides matching TRBD1. CDR3 size: 14 residues. Trimming at V came to 5 bases and at J to 5 bases, leaving 5 bases not matched to a gene. CDR1 and CDR2 from the germline V gene are SEHNR and FQNEAQ (reference sequence).